This TCR beta chain was obtained from a study of vaccination and CD4 T cells after COVID-19. Regarding time point: late sampling 161 to 241 days after vaccination in a few convalescent patients. Treatment defined: approximately 9-day PBMC culture with coronavirus spike peptide pools or control peptides (ViraFEST assay). This CDR3 is 13 amino acids long. Trimming removed 4 bases from V and 7 bases from J; junction bases left unmatched: 5. Germline V gene sequence: CDR1 MNHEY, CDR2 SVGAGI. Sequence data for DNA of cultured CD4+ T cells were generated by the Oncomine TCR Beta short-read assay. MiXCR was run by TCRdb on the PCR reads, yielding one entry per CDR3 protein. The table has roughly 20,000 distinct CDR3 sequences, about 40% seen once. This clonotype was observed a few times. Its antigen is unidentified.

The receptor's source is a human donor who had recovered from COVID-19. The source was CD4+ T cells from blood, cultured in vitro, collected about 7 months after SARS-CoV-2 vaccination. The J gene is TRBJ2-5, the V gene TRBV6-5; 8 bases align to TRBD1. The CDR3 loop reads CASSLRQGLTQYF. CDR3 sequence (DNA): TGTGCCAGCAGTTTAAGACAGGGGTTGACCCAGTACTTC.